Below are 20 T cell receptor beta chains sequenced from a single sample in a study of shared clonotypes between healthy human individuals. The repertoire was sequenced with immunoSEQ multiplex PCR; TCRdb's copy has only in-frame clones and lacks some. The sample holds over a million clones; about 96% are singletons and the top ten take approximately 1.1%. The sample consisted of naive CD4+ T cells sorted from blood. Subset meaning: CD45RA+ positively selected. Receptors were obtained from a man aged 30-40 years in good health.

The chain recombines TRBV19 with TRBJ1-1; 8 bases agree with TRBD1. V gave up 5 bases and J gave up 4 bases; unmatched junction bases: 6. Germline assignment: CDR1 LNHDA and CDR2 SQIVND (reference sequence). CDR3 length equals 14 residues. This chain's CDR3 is CASSSRQGFTEAFF. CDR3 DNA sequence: TGTGCCAGTAGTTCGAGACAGGGGTTCACTGAAGCTTTCTTT.

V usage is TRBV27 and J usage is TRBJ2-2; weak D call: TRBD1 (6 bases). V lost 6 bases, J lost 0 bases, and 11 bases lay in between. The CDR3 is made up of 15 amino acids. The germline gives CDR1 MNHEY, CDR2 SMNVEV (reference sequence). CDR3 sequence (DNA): TGTGCCAGCAGAAAAGCAGGGGCGAACACCGGGGAGCTGTTTTTT. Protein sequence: CASRKAGANTGELFF.

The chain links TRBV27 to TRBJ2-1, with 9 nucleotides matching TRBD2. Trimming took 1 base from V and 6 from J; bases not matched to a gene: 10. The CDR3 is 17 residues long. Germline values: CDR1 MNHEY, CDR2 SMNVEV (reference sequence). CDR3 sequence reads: CASSLFIPSGMSNEQFF. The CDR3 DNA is TGTGCCAGCAGTTTATTTATACCTAGCGGGATGAGCAATGAGCAGTTCTTC.

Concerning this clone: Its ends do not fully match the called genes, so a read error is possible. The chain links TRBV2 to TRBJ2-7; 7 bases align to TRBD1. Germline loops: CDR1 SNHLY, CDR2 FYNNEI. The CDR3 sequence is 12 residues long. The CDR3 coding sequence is TGTGCCAGCAGTGGGGACAGTCAACCACCACAATTC. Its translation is CASSGDSQPPQF.

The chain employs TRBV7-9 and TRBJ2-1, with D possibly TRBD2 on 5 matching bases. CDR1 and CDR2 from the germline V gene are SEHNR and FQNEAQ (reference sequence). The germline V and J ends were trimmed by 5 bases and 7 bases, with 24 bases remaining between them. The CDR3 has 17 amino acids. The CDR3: CASSRVPGLRLRNEQFF. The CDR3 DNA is TGTGCCAGCAGCCGGGTCCCGGGGTTACGTCTCCGAAATGAGCAGTTCTTC.

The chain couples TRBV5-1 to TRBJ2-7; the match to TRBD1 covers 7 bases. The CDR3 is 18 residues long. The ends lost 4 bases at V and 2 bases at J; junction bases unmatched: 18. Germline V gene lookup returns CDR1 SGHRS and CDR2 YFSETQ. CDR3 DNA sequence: TGCGCCAGCAGCAAAACCGGGACAGTGGGGGTTGGTGCCTACGAGCAGTACTTC. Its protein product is CASSKTGTVGVGAYEQYF.

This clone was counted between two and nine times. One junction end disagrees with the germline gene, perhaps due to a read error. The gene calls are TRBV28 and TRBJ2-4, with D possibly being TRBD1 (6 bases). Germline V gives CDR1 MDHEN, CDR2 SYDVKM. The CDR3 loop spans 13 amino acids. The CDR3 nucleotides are TGTGCCAGCAGTTCCGTCCATCAGGGGAGAGGCCACTTC. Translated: CASSSVHQGRGHF.

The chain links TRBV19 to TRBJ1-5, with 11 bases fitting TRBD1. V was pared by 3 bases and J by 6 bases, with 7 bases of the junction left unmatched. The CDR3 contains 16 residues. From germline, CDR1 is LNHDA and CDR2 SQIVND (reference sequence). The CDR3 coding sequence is TGTGCCAGTAGTATGGCCGGGACAGGGGGAATTCAGCCCCAGCATTTT. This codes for CASSMAGTGGIQPQHF. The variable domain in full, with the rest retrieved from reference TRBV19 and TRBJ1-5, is DGGITQSPKYLFRKEGQNVTLSCEQNLNHDAMYWYRQDPGQGLRLIYYSQIVNDFQKGDIAEGYSVSREKKESFPLTVTSAQKNPTAFYLCASSMAGTGGIQPQHFGDGTRLSIL.

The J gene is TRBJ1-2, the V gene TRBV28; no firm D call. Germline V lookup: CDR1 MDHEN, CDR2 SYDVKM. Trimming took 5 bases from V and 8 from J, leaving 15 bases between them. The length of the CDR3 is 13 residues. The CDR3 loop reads CASSLRFVQGYTF. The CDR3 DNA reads TGTGCCAGCAGTCTTAGGTTTGTCCAGGGCTACACCTTC.

CDR3 nucleotides: TGTGCCAGCAGCGTAGAAACAGCGACTAGGGAGCAGTACTTC. Its translation is CASSVETATREQYF. The V and J genes are TRBV9 and TRBJ2-7, with D perhaps matching TRBD2 (6 bases). Germline V gene sequence: CDR1 SGDLS, CDR2 YYNGEE. CDR3 length: 14 amino acids. V was trimmed by 0 bases and J by 7 bases, leaving 14 bases between them.

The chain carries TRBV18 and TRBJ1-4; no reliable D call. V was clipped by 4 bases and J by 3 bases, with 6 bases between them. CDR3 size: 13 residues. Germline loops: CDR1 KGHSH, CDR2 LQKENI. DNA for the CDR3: TGTGCCAGCTCACTTGGATCTAATGAAAAACTGTTTTTT. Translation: CASSLGSNEKLFF.

Here the CDR3 DNA reads TGTGCCATCAGGGGCCGTAGCGGGGGGAACACCGGGGAGCTGTTTTTT. It is translated as CAIRGRSGGNTGELFF. This chain joins TRBV10-3 and TRBJ2-2, with 9 bases fitting TRBD2. From germline, CDR1 is ENHRY and CDR2 SYGVKD. V was clipped by 6 bases and J by 1 base; unmatched bases: 6. The CDR3 has 16 amino acids.

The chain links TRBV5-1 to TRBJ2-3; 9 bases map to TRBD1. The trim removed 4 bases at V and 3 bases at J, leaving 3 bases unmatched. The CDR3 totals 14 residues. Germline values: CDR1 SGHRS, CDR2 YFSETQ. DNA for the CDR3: TGCGCCAGCAGCGTGGACAGGGGAACAGATACGCAGTATTTT. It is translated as CASSVDRGTDTQYF.

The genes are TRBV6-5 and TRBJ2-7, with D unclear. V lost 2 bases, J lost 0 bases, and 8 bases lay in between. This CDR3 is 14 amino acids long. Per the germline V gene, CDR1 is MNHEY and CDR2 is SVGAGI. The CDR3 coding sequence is TGTGCCAGCAGTTACGGTCCAGCCTCCTACGAGCAGTACTTC. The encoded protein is CASSYGPASYEQYF.

The CDR3 DNA is TGTGCCAGTAGTACCCCGACAGGGGGCGAGGGGACAGATACGCAGTATTTT. It is translated as CASSTPTGGEGTDTQYF. V is TRBV19 and J is TRBJ2-3; 10 bases match TRBD1. Trimming removed 4 bases from V and 3 bases from J; junction bases left unmatched: 10. This CDR3 region has 17 residues. The V gene's germline CDR1 is LNHDA and CDR2 SQIVND (reference sequence).

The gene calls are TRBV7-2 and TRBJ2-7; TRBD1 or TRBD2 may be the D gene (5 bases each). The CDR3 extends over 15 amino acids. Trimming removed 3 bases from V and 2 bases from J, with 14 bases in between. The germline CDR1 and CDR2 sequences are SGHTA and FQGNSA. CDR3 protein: CASSFPGPETYEQYF. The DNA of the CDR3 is TGTGCCAGCAGCTTCCCGGGGCCTGAAACCTACGAGCAGTACTTC.

The CDR3 sequence is CASSGEEESGRASYNEQFF. The CDR3 DNA is TGTGCCAGCAGCGGTGAGGAAGAAAGCGGGAGGGCCTCGTACAATGAGCAGTTCTTC. V and J are TRBV9 and TRBJ2-1; 10 positions agree with TRBD2. With V trimmed by 3 bases and J by 4 bases, 16 bases remained unmatched. The germline gives CDR1 SGDLS, CDR2 YYNGEE. CDR3 size: 19 residues.

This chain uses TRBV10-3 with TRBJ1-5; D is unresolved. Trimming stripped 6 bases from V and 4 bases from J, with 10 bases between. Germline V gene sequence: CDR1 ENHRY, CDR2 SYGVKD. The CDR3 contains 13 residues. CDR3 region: CAISPDLNQPQHF. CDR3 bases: TGTGCCATCAGCCCGGACCTAAATCAGCCCCAGCATTTT.

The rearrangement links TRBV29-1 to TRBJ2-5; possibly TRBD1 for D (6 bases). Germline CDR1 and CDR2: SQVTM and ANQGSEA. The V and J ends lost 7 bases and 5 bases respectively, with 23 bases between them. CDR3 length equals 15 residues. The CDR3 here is CSARRRGAQVETQYF. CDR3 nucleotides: TGCAGCGCCCGGCGCAGGGGAGCCCAAGTGGAGACCCAGTACTTC.

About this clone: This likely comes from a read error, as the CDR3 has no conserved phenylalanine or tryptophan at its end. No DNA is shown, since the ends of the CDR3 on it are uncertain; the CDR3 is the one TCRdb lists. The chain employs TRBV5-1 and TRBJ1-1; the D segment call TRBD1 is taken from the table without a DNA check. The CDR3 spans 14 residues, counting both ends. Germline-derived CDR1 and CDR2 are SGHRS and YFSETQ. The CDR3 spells CASSLEGTISGAVY.